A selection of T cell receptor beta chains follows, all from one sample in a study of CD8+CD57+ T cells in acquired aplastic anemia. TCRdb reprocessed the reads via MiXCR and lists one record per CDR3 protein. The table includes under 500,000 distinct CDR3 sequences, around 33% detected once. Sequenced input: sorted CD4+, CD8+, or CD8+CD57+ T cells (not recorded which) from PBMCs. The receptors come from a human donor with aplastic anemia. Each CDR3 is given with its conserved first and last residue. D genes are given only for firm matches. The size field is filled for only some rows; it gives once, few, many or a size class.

CASSPSGTGNYGYTF TGTGCCAGCAGTCCATCCGGGACAGGGAACTATGGCTACACCTTC TRBD1 TRBJ1-2 TRBV6-1 . 15
CASSISGTRTEAFF TGTGCCAGCAGTATTTCGGGGACTCGGACTGAAGCTTTCTTT . TRBJ1-1 TRBV7-2 . 14
CASREQFWWTEAFF TGTGCCAGCAGGGAGCAGTTTTGGTGGACTGAAGCTTTCTTT . TRBJ1-1 TRBV6-5 . 14
CAWSVPGSGTYEQYF TGTGCCTGGAGTGTACCGGGGAGTGGTACCTACGAGCAGTACTTC . TRBJ2-7 TRBV30 few 15
CACPLAASGTEAFF TGTGCCTGCCCCTTGGCGGCCTCGGGGACTGAAGCTTTCTTT . TRBJ1-1 TRBV25-1 few 14
CASKGTPQAFF TGTGCCAGCAAGGGTACCCCCCAAGCTTTCTTT . TRBJ1-1 TRBV6-1 . 11
CASSSRDREGNEQFF TGTGCCAGCAGCTCTCGGGACAGGGAGGGCAATGAGCAGTTCTTC TRBD1 TRBJ2-1 TRBV11-2 few 15
CASSLTEINEKLFF TGTGCCAGTAGCTTAACGGAGATAAATGAAAAACTGTTTTTT . TRBJ1-4 TRBV7-2 . 14
CASSLQGNNEQFF TGTGCCAGCAGCTTACAAGGAAACAATGAGCAGTTCTTC . TRBJ2-1 TRBV7-3 many 13
CASSQKTGTGVGPRNTIYF TGTGCCAGCAGTCAGAAAACCGGGACAGGGGTTGGTCCACGAAACACCATATATTTT TRBD1 TRBJ1-3 TRBV2 . 19
CASSKQLANYGYTF TGTGCCAGCAGTAAGCAGCTGGCTAACTATGGCTACACCTTC . TRBJ1-2 TRBV2 . 14
CSAWPQTGPDTQYF TGCAGTGCCTGGCCCCAGACCGGCCCAGATACGCAGTATTTT . TRBJ2-3 TRBV20-1 many 14